This T cell receptor beta chain was captured in a study of T cell responses to AZD1222 COVID-19 vaccine. V was shortened by 8 bases and J by 5 bases, with 9 bases between the two germline ends. CDR1 is MNHNY and CDR2 is SVGAGI in the germline V gene (reference sequence). This CDR3 contains 12 residues. Study results and limitations: Donors, mostly white British, included more females; clonal diversity was possibly underestimated. Of spike-specific TCRs, nearly half reportedly target regions left unmutated in variants.

With respect to this clone: What it binds is unknown.

Measured with immunoSEQ multiplex PCR; TCRdb has only the in-frame clones, and not every one. The table lists over 150,000 clones, around 90% of them singletons. Second-dose intervals of approximately 4 or approximately 12 weeks were pooled. The rearrangement links TRBV6-6 to TRBJ1-4; D gene ambiguous. The source was peripheral blood, collected 28 days after the second AZD1222 dose. This clonotype originated in an adult who received the AZD1222 COVID-19 vaccine. The CDR3 DNA sequence: TGTGCCAGCGCGGGTCTGAATGAAAAACTGTTTTTT. It specifies CASAGLNEKLFF.